The clone carrying this TCR beta chain was seen only a few times. The antigen remains undetermined. This CDR3 is built from 14 residues. Germline values: CDR1 LNHNV, CDR2 YYDKDF (reference sequence). Trimming stripped 1 base from V and 1 base from J, with 7 bases between. The data were obtained in a study of STAT5B mutations in CD4+ large granular lymphocyte leukemia. Study-level information: Among healthy controls, a particular HLA allele went with more CDR3 'QG' motifs.

Notes on the study in general: Compared with healthy controls (2/35), patient top clones favored TRBV06 (8/27).

Generated by immunoSEQ multiplex PCR, the TCRdb table keeps only in-frame clones and is missing some. The sample contains tens of thousands of clones, more than 80% of which appear only once. The chain couples TRBV15 to TRBJ1-1; unclear D gene. This receptor was taken from a human donor in good health. The sample comprised CD4+ T cells from blood buffy coats. CDR3 nucleotide sequence: TGTGCCACCAGCAGAGTTCCGGGGAACACTGAAGCTTTCTTT. This encodes CATSRVPGNTEAFF.